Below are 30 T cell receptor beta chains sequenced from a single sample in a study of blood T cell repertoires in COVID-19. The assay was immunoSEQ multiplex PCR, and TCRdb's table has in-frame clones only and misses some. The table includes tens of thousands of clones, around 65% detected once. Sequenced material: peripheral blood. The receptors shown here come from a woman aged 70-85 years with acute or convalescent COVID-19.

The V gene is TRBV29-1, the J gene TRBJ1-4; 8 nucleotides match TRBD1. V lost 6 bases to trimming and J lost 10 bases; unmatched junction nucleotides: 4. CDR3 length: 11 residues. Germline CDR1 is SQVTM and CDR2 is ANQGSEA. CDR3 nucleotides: TGCAGCGTGGCAGGGGGCCGAAAACTGTTTTTT. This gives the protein CSVAGGRKLFF.

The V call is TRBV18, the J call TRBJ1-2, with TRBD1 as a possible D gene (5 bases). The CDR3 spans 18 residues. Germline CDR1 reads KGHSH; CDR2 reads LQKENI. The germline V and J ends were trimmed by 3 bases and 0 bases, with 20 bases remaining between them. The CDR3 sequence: CASSPLTLRTKANYGYTF. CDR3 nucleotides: TGTGCCAGCTCACCCCTAACTCTCCGGACAAAAGCTAACTATGGCTACACCTTC.

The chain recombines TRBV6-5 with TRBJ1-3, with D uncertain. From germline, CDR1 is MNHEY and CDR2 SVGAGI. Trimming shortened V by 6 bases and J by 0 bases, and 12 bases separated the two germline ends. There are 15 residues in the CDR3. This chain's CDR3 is CASSPEGYSGNTIYF. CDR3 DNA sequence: TGTGCCAGCAGCCCGGAGGGATACTCTGGAAACACCATATATTTT.

CDR3 sequence reads: CASSPQNRETQYF. The CDR3 bases are TGTGCCAGTAGTCCACAGAACAGGGAGACCCAGTACTTC. The chain joins TRBV19 to TRBJ2-5; TRBD1 might be the D (5 bases). This CDR3 spans 13 amino acids. The V and J ends lost 5 bases and 5 bases respectively, with 12 bases between them. Germline lookup yields CDR1 LNHDA and CDR2 SQIVND (reference sequence).

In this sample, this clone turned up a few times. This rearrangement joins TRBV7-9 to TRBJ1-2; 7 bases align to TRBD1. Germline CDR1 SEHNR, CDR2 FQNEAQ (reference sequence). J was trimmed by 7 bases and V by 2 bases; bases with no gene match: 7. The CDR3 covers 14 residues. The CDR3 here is CASSLFDRVSGYTF. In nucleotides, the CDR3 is TGTGCCAGCAGCTTATTTGACAGGGTTAGTGGCTACACCTTC.

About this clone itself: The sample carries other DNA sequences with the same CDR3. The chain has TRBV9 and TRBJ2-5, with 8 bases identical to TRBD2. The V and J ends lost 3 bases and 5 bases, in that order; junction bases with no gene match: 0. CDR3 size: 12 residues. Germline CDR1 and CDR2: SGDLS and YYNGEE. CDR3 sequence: CASSGGGETQYF. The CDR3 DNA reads TGTGCCAGCAGCGGCGGGGGGGAGACCCAGTACTTC.

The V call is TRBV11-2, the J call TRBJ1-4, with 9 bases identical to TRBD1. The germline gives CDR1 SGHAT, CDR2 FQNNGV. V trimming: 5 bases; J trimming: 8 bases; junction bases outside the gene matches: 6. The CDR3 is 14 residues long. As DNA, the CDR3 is TGTGCCAGCAGCGCAACAGGGGGCTACGAAAAACTGTTTTTT. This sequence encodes CASSATGGYEKLFF.

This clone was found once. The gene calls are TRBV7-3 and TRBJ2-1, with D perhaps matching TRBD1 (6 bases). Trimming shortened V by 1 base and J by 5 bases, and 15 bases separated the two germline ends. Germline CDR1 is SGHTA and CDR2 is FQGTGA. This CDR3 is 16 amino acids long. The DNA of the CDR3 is TGTGCCAGCAGCTTAAGGGCCAGGGGATCCCACAATGAGCAGTTCTTC. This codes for CASSLRARGSHNEQFF.

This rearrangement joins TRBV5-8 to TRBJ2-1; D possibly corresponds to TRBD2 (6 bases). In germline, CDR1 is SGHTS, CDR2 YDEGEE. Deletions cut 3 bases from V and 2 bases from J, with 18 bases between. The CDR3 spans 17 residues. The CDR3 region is CASSSISRDSPYNEQFF. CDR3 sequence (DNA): TGTGCCAGCAGCTCCATCAGTCGGGACTCCCCCTACAATGAGCAGTTCTTC.

CDR3 sequence (DNA): TGTGCCAGCAGTGTAGGGACAGTGAAAGAGACCCAGTACTTC. It is translated as CASSVGTVKETQYF. The chain uses TRBV28 and TRBJ2-5; 7 bases align to TRBD1. The V gene end was trimmed by 5 bases and the J gene end by 3 bases; junction bases not matched to a gene: 6. Germline lookup yields CDR1 MDHEN and CDR2 SYDVKM. This CDR3 spans 14 amino acids.

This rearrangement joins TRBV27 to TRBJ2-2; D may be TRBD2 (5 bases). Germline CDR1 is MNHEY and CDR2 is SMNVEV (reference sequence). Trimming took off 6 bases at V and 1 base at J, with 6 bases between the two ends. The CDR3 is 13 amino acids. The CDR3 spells CASRRENTGELFF. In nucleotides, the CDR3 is TGTGCCAGCAGACGGGAGAACACCGGGGAGCTGTTTTTT.

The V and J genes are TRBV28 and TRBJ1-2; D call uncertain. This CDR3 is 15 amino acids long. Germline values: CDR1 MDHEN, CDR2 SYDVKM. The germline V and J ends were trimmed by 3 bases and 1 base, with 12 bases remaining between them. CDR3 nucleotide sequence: TGTGCCAGCAGTTTCGCGGGGAAGTATAACTATGGCTACACCTTC. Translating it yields CASSFAGKYNYGYTF.

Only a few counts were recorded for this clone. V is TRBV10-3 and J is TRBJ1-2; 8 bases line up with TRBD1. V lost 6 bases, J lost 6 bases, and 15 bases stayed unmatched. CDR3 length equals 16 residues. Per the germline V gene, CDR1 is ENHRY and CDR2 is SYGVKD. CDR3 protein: CAIRTSSDRGGDGYTF. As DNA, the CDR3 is TGTGCCATCAGGACCTCCTCCGACAGGGGAGGAGATGGCTACACCTTC.

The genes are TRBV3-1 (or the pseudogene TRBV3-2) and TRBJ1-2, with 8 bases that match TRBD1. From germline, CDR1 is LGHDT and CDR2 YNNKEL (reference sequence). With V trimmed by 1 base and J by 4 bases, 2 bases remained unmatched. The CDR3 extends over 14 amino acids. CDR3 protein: CASSQGTGTYGYTF. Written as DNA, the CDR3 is TGTGCCAGCAGCCAAGGGACAGGGACCTATGGCTACACCTTC.

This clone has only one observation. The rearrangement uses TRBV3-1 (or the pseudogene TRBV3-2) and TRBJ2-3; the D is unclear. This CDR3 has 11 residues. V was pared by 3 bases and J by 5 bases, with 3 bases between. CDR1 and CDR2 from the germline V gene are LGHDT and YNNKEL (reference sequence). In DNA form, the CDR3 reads TGTGCCAGCAGCCACATAGATACGCAGTATTTT. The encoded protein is CASSHIDTQYF.

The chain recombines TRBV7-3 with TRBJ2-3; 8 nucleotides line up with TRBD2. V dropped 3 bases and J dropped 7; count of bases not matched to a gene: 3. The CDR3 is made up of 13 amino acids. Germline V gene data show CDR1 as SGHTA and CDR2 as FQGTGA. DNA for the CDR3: TGTGCCAGCAGCTTTCTAGCGGGTAATACGCAGTATTTT. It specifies CASSFLAGNTQYF.

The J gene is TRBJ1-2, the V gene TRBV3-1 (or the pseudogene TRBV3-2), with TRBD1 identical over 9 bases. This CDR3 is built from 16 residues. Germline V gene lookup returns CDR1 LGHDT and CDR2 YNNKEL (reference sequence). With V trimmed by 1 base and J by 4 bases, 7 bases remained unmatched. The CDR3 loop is CASSQGVSTGGYGYTF. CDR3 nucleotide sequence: TGTGCCAGCAGCCAAGGGGTCTCGACAGGGGGCTATGGCTACACCTTC.

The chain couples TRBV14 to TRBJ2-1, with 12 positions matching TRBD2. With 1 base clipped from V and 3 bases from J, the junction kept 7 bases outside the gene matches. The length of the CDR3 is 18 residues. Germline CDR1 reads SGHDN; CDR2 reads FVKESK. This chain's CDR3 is CASSQASSGRALYNEQFF. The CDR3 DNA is TGTGCCAGCAGCCAAGCCTCTAGCGGGAGGGCCCTCTACAATGAGCAGTTCTTC.

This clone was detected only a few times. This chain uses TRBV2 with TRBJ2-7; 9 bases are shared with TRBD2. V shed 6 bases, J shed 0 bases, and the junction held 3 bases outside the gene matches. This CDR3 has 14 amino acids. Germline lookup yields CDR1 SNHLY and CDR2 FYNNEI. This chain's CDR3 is CASSASGISYEQYF. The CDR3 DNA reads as TGTGCCAGCAGCGCTAGCGGGATCTCCTACGAGCAGTACTTC.

In DNA form, the CDR3 reads TGTGCCAGCAGCGCGCCGGGACTAGCGGGAGTAAGTGAGCAGTTCTTC. Its translation: CASSAPGLAGVSEQFF. The chain links TRBV7-9 to TRBJ2-1, with 14 nucleotides matching TRBD2. Germline V lookup: CDR1 SEHNR, CDR2 FQNEAQ (reference sequence). With 5 bases clipped from V and 9 bases from J, the junction kept 9 bases outside the gene matches. The CDR3 contains 16 residues.

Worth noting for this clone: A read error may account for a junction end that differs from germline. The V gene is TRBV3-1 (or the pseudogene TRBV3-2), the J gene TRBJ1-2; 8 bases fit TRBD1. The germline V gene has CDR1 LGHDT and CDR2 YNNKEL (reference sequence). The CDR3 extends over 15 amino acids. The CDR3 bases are TGTGCCAGCAGCGAAGAGAGTCAGGGGGCAAAAGGCTACACCTTC. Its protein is CASSEESQGAKGYTF.

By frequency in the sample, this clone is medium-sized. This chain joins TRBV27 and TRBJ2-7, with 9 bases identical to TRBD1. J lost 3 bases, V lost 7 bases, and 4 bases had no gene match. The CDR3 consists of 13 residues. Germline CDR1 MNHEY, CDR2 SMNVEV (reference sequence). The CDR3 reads CASMGQGNYEQYF. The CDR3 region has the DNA TGTGCCAGCATGGGACAGGGTAACTACGAGCAGTACTTC.

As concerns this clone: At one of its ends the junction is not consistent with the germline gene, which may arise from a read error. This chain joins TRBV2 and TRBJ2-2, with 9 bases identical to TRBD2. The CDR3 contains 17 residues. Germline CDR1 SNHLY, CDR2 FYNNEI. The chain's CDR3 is CASSEGRTSDNTGELFF. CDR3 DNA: TGTGCCAGCAGCGAAGGGAGGACTAGCGATAACACCGGGGAGCTGTTTTTT.

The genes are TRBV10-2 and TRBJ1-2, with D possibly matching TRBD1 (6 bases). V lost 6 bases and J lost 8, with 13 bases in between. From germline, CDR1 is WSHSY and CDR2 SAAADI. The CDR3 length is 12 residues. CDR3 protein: CASRGGGWGYTF. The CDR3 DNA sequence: TGCGCCAGCAGAGGTGGGGGCTGGGGCTACACCTTC.

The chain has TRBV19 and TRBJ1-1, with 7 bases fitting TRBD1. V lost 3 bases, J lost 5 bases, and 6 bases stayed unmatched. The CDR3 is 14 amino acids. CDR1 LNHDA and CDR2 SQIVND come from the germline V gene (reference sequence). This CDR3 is CASSIRQGDTEAFF. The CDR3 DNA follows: TGTGCCAGTAGTATCCGACAGGGCGATACTGAAGCTTTCTTT.

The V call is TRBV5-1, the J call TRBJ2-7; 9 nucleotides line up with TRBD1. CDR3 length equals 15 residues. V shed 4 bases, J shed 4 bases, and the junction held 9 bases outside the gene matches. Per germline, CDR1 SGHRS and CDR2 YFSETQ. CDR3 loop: CASSPSGTGSYEQYF. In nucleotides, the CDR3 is TGCGCCAGCAGCCCATCCGGGACAGGGTCTTACGAGCAGTACTTC.

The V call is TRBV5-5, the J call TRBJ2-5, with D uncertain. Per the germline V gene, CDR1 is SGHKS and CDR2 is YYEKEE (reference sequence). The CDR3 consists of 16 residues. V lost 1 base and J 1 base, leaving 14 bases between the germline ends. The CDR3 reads CASSLRSGTFQETQYF. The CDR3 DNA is TGTGCCAGCAGCTTGCGCTCAGGCACCTTCCAAGAGACCCAGTACTTC.

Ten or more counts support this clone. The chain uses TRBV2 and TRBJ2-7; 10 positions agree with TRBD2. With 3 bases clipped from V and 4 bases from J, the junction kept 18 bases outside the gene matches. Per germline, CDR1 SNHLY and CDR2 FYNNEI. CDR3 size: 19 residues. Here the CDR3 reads CASSDPTSGVSFMLYEQYF. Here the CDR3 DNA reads TGTGCCAGCAGTGATCCTACTAGCGGGGTCTCCTTTATGCTTTACGAGCAGTACTTC. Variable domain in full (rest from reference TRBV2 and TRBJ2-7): EPEVTQTPSHQVTQMGQEVILRCVPISNHLYFYWYRQILGQKVEFLVSFYNNEISEKSEIFDDQFSVERPDGSNFTLKIRSTKLEDSAMYFCASSDPTSGVSFMLYEQYFGPGTRLTVT.

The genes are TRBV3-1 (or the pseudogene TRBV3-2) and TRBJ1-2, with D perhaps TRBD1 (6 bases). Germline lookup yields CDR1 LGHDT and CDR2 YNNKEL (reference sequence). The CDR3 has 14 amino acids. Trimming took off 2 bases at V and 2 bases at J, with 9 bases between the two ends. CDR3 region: CASSQPGTNYGYTF. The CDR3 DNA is TGTGCCAGCAGCCAACCCGGGACAAACTATGGCTACACCTTC.

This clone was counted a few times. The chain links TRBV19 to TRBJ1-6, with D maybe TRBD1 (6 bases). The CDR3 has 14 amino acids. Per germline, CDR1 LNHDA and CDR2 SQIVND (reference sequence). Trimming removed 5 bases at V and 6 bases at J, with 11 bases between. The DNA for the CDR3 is TGTGCCAGTAGTTGGGGCAGGGGTAATTCACCCCTCCACTTT. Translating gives CASSWGRGNSPLHF.